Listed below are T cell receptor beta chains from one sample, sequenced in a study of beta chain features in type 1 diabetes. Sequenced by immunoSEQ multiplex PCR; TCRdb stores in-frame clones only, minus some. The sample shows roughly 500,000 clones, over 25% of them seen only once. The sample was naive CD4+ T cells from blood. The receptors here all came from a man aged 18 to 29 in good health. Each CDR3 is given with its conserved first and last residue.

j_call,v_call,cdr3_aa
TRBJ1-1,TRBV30,CAWSAGRMNTEAFF
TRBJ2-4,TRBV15,CATSRDRGTSGAIQYF
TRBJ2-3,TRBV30,CAWGAGGPDTQYF
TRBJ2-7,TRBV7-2,CASSGGDKYYEQYF
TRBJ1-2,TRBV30,CAWSPTTNYGYTF
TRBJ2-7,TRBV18,CASSGTSGPYEQYF
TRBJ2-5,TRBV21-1,CASSKLTSGLQETQYF
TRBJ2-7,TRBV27,CASSRQGFYEQYF
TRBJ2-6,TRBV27,CASTSQGVYSGANVLTF
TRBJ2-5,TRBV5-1,CASSLGRETQYF
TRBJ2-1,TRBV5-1,CASSLGLAGGGEQFF
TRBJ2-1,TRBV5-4,CASSASRDYNEQFF
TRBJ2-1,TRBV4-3,CASSLRTGDEQFF
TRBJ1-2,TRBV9,CASSVGLERGNYGYTF
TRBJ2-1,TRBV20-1,CSLLGNEQFF
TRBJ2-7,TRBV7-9,CASSLGAYEQYF
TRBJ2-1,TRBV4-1,CASSRPGLASYNEQFF
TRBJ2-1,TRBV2,CAGDRGSYNEQFF
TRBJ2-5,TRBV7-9,CASRPTDRAQETQYF
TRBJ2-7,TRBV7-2,CASSLGDRTLGEQYF
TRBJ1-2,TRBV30,CAWSVRQARGYTF
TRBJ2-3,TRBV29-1,CSVDEGTDTQYF
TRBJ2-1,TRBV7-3,CASSLRRAGIYNEQFF
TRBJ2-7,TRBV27,CASSKLAETYEQYF
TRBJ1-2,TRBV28,CASSSPSGGNYGYTF
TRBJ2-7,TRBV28,CASSSSKTIYEQYF
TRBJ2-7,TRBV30,CAWSRGRAEQYF
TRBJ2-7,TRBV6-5,CASSYSGQYEQYF
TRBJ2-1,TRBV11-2,CASSLGRGAGGPSRGEQFF
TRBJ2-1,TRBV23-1,CASSPRIEQFF
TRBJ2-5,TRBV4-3,CASSQEGDRARETQYF
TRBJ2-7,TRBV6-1,CASSTHSSYEQYF
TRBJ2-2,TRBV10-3,CAISAKREDTGELFF
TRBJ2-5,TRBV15,CATSRGLAGGPETQYF
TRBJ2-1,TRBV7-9,CASRAWNEQFF
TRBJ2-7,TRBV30,CAWSPLGEQYF
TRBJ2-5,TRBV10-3,CAIRDSEETQYF
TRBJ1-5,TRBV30,CAFRDRHNQPQHF
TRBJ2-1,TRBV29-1,CSGGQGANEQFF
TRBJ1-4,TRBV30,CAWSVRGLRDEKLFF
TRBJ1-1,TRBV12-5,CASSETANTEAFF
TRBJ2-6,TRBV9,CASSPAHRSGANVLTF
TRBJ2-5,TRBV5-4,CASSLLPSRQETQYF
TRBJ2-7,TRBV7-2,CASSLEAQVYEQYF
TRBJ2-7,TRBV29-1,CSVASGSLYEQYF
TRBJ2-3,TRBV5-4,CASSSHDRSSTDTQYF
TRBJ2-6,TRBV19,CASSPSGRAGANVLTF
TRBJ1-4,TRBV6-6,CASRGRGNEKLFF
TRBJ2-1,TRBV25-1,CASREEGISYNEQFF
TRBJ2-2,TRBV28,CASSPTGGTGELFF
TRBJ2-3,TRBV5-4,CASSWDPGQSTDTQYF
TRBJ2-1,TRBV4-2,CASSQGWLAQYNEQFF
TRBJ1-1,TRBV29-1,CSVSPSQGGGTEAFF
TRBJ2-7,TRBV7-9,CASSSSGTSGRPSYEQYF
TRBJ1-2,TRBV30,CAWSPHGSGYTF
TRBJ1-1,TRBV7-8,CASSDGPRAFF
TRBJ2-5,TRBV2,CASSEFRVETQYF